Each of the 28 T cell receptor beta chains below was sequenced from the same sample in a study of OX40 agonist ivuxolimab in advanced cancers. Libraries were prepared by immunoSEQ multiplex PCR; TCRdb keeps only in-frame clonotypes and omits some of them. The sample yields 35,000 to 45,000 clones, approximately 90% seen once. Sequencing used CD4+ or CD8+ T cells sorted from blood, obtained in a trial of the OX40 agonist ivuxolimab. Receptors were obtained from an adult with an advanced solid tumor such as melanoma, head and neck, liver or kidney cancer.

V is TRBV5-1 and J is TRBJ2-7; D call uncertain. This CDR3 is 13 amino acids long. V gave up 0 bases and J gave up 4 bases, with 8 bases separating them. Germline loops: CDR1 SGHRS, CDR2 YFSETQ. The CDR3 region has the DNA TGCGCCAGCAGCTTGGTGAGTGGGTACGAGCAGTACTTC. Its translation is CASSLVSGYEQYF. The complete variable domain, with remaining parts taken from reference TRBV5-1 and TRBJ2-7, reads KAGVTQTPRYLIKTRGQQVTLSCSPISGHRSVSWYQQTPGQGLQFLFEYFSETQRNKGNFPGRFSGRQFSNSRSEMNVSTLELGDSALYLCASSLVSGYEQYFGPGTRLTVT.

V and J are TRBV5-1 and TRBJ2-2; TRBD2 aligns across 8 bases. The J segment lost 4 bases and the V segment lost 0 bases, leaving 2 bases of the junction unmatched. The germline V gene has CDR1 SGHRS and CDR2 YFSETQ. CDR3 length: 15 amino acids. CDR3 amino acids: CASSLEAGATGELFF. Here the CDR3 DNA reads TGCGCCAGCAGCTTGGAAGCGGGAGCCACCGGGGAGCTGTTTTTT. Full variable domain (remainder filled in from reference TRBV5-1 and TRBJ2-2): KAGVTQTPRYLIKTRGQQVTLSCSPISGHRSVSWYQQTPGQGLQFLFEYFSETQRNKGNFPGRFSGRQFSNSRSEMNVSTLELGDSALYLCASSLEAGATGELFFGEGSRLTVL.

The chain combines TRBV10-3 with TRBJ2-1; D call uncertain. Per the germline V gene, CDR1 is ENHRY and CDR2 is SYGVKD. Between the trimmed V and J ends, which lost 1 base and 8 bases, there was a span of 6 bases. CDR3 length: 12 amino acids. The CDR3 coding sequence is TGTGCCATCAGTGAGTTATCAGATGAGCAGTTCTTC. Amino acid sequence: CAISELSDEQFF.

The table lists this clone with a count of one. This chain connects TRBV7-6 to TRBJ2-3, with 9 bases fitting TRBD1. The CDR3 runs 16 residues. Per germline, CDR1 SGHVS and CDR2 FNYEAQ. After removal of 0 bases from V and 0 bases from J, the junction contained 1 base not matched to a gene. The CDR3 here is CASSLAGTGSTDTQYF. The DNA of the CDR3 is TGTGCCAGCAGCTTAGCGGGGACAGGGAGCACAGATACGCAGTATTTT.

The chain links TRBV7-6 to TRBJ2-7; 12 positions agree with TRBD2. Germline lookup yields CDR1 SGHVS and CDR2 FNYEAQ. V lost 5 bases to trimming and J lost 9 bases; unmatched junction nucleotides: 8. This CDR3 is 14 amino acids long. The CDR3, as DNA: TGTGCCAGCAGCGACGGACTAGCGGGACCCGGGCAGTACTTC. It is translated as CASSDGLAGPGQYF.

The V call is TRBV10-3, the J call TRBJ1-5; unclear D gene. The CDR3 consists of 15 residues. CDR1 is ENHRY and CDR2 is SYGVKD in the germline V gene. The V and J ends lost 3 bases and 1 base respectively, with 10 bases between them. In DNA, the CDR3 is TGTGCCATCAGTGAAATTTTACGAAGCAATCAGCCCCAGCATTTT. Translating it yields CAISEILRSNQPQHF.

The J gene is TRBJ1-2, the V gene TRBV6-1; no firm D call. Germline values: CDR1 MNHNS, CDR2 SASEGT. Trimming took off 2 bases at V and 4 bases at J, with 20 bases between the two ends. The CDR3 is 17 residues long. The CDR3 spells CASSEWARETETYGYTF. The CDR3 DNA follows: TGTGCCAGCAGTGAATGGGCTCGCGAGACCGAGACCTATGGCTACACCTTC.

This clone is medium-sized. The chain links TRBV21-1 to TRBJ2-7; TRBD1 reflects the table's D call only, with no check against the DNA. TRBV21-1 counts as a pseudogene. This CDR3 region has 13 residues. CDR3 sequence reads: CASSKGTGTEQYF. The CDR3 nucleotides are TGTGCCAGCAGCAAGGGGACAGGGACCGAGCAGTACTTC.

The chain employs TRBV7-3 and TRBJ2-5; D may be TRBD2 (5 bases). The CDR3 contains 13 residues. Germline loops: CDR1 SGHTA, CDR2 FQGTGA. V was trimmed by 6 bases and J by 5 bases, leaving 13 bases between them. CDR3 loop: CASSYGLGETQYF. The CDR3 DNA reads TGTGCCAGCAGTTACGGACTGGGGGAGACCCAGTACTTC.

This clone has more than one count but fewer than ten. This chain links TRBV27 with TRBJ1-2; TRBD1 matches at 7 bases. The CDR3 sequence is 15 residues long. V dropped 6 bases and J dropped 1; count of bases not matched to a gene: 8. The germline CDR1 and CDR2 sequences are MNHEY and SMNVEV (reference sequence). The CDR3 protein is CASRPRGLGNYGYTF. The CDR3 region has the DNA TGTGCCAGCAGGCCTAGGGGGCTGGGTAACTATGGCTACACCTTC.

The CDR3 DNA is TGTGCCAGCAGCTTAGCAGAGACCCAGTACTTC. Protein sequence: CASSLAETQYF. J is TRBJ2-5 and V is TRBV7-9; D call uncertain. This CDR3 has 11 residues. From germline, CDR1 is SEHNR and CDR2 FQNEAQ (reference sequence). Trimming took off 0 bases at V and 4 bases at J, with 0 bases between the two ends.

The J gene is TRBJ2-7, the V gene TRBV28, with a weak D call TRBD2 (7 bases). Germline CDR1 is MDHEN and CDR2 is SYDVKM. Trimming took off 7 bases at V and 2 bases at J, with 9 bases between the two ends. The CDR3 extends over 12 amino acids. CDR3: CASTGGPYEQYF. The CDR3 nucleotides read TGTGCCAGCACGGGGGGCCCCTACGAGCAGTACTTC.

In this sample, this clone turned up once. The chain couples TRBV10-2 to TRBJ1-4; 9 bases match TRBD1. The CDR3 sequence is 15 residues long. Per germline, CDR1 WSHSY and CDR2 SAAADI. V dropped 3 bases and J dropped 5; count of bases not matched to a gene: 4. CDR3 amino acids: CASSETGQGNEKLFF. In DNA form, the CDR3 reads TGCGCCAGCAGTGAAACGGGACAGGGAAATGAAAAACTGTTTTTT.

The chain recombines TRBV10-1 with TRBJ2-3; a weak D match, TRBD2 (5 bases). The germline CDR1 and CDR2 sequences are WNHNN and SYGVQD (reference sequence). The CDR3 loop spans 18 amino acids. The V and J ends lost 2 bases and 2 bases respectively, with 20 bases between them. The CDR3 reads CASSEGRYRTSPTDTQYF. The CDR3 bases are TGCGCCAGCAGTGAGGGCAGATACCGGACTTCACCCACAGATACGCAGTATTTT.

The V call is TRBV19, the J call TRBJ2-1; 9 bases are shared with TRBD1. The length of the CDR3 is 15 residues. With V trimmed by 0 bases and J by 8 bases, 5 bases remained unmatched. Germline lookup yields CDR1 LNHDA and CDR2 SQIVND (reference sequence). The chain's CDR3 is CASSIEAGTGYEQFF. As DNA, the CDR3 is TGTGCCAGTAGTATAGAAGCCGGGACAGGGTATGAGCAGTTCTTC.

The V gene is TRBV7-6, the J gene TRBJ1-2; D unclear. The CDR3 has 14 amino acids. V gave up 4 bases and J gave up 0 bases, with 9 bases separating them. Germline lookup yields CDR1 SGHVS and CDR2 FNYEAQ. The CDR3 DNA sequence: TGTGCCAGCAGCTCGGACGGCCCTAACTATGGCTACACCTTC. Translated, it gives CASSSDGPNYGYTF.

The chain uses TRBV9 and TRBJ2-5; 9 bases map to TRBD1. CDR1 and CDR2 from the germline V gene are SGDLS and YYNGEE. The CDR3 loop spans 15 amino acids. Trimming at V came to 3 bases and at J to 2 bases, leaving 5 bases not matched to a gene. CDR3 residues: CASSGDRVGQETQYF. CDR3 coding DNA: TGTGCCAGCAGCGGGGACAGGGTAGGTCAAGAGACCCAGTACTTC.

This clone was seen once. V gene TRBV11-2 combines with J gene TRBJ2-7; no clear D. Trimming removed 0 bases from V and 0 bases from J, with 9 bases in between. Germline-derived CDR1 and CDR2 are SGHAT and FQNNGV. The CDR3 loop spans 15 amino acids. The chain's CDR3 is CASSLDSSSSYEQYF. For the CDR3, the DNA is TGTGCCAGCAGCTTAGACTCCTCCAGCTCCTACGAGCAGTACTTC.

This sequence joins TRBV5-6 and TRBJ1-5, with D unclear. In germline, CDR1 is SGHDT, CDR2 YYEEEE. CDR3 length: 15 amino acids. V was pared by 0 bases and J by 2 bases, with 9 bases between. CDR3 DNA: TGTGCCAGCAGCTTGGGCGGGGTAGGCAATCAGCCCCAGCATTTT. Translation gives CASSLGGVGNQPQHF.

The chain combines TRBV9 with TRBJ2-3, with D perhaps TRBD1 (6 bases). V was clipped by 0 bases and J by 0 bases, with 8 bases between them. The CDR3 sequence is 15 residues long. Germline loops: CDR1 SGDLS, CDR2 YYNGEE. Written as DNA, the CDR3 is TGTGCCAGCAGCGTAGGACAGGCGAGCACAGATACGCAGTATTTT. Protein sequence: CASSVGQASTDTQYF.

V and J are TRBV6-5 and TRBJ1-2; 7 bases are shared with TRBD1. This CDR3 spans 15 amino acids. Germline V gives CDR1 MNHEY, CDR2 SVGAGI. Unmatched junction bases numbered 15, after V lost 4 bases and J lost 10 bases. The CDR3 here is CASSFYSIRGQNYTF. In nucleotides, the CDR3 is TGTGCCAGCAGTTTTTACTCGATTCGGGGACAGAACTACACCTTC.

The CDR3 region is CASSLSSGIRYEQFF. DNA of the CDR3: TGTGCCAGCAGCTTAAGTAGCGGGATTCGTTATGAGCAGTTCTTC. The chain couples TRBV7-8 to TRBJ2-1, with 8 bases lining up with TRBD2. Germline V gene lookup returns CDR1 SGHVS and CDR2 FQNEAQ. The CDR3 is made up of 15 amino acids. With 2 bases clipped from V and 8 bases from J, the junction kept 8 bases outside the gene matches.

This clone was found once. The chain has TRBV9 and TRBJ2-1; 7 bases align to TRBD1. Per germline, CDR1 SGDLS and CDR2 YYNGEE. This CDR3 has 14 residues. Trimming removed 0 bases from V and 8 bases from J; junction bases left unmatched: 5. The CDR3 DNA follows: TGTGCCAGCAGCGTAGGAGACAGGGTTGATGAGCAGTTCTTC. Translated, it gives CASSVGDRVDEQFF. Full variable domain (outside the CDR3, taken from reference TRBV9 and TRBJ2-1): DSGVTQTPKHLITATGQRVTLRCSPRSGDLSVYWYQQSLDQGLQFLIQYYNGEERAKGNILERFSAQQFPDLHSELNLSSLELGDSALYFCASSVGDRVDEQFFGPGTRLTVL.

This clone was picked up one time. CDR3 in DNA: TGCGCCAGCAGCTTGTCGGGGCCACAGAACGAGCAGTACTTC. The encoded protein is CASSLSGPQNEQYF. The V call is TRBV5-1, the J call TRBJ2-7, with D possibly being TRBD1 or TRBD2 (5 bases each). Per germline, CDR1 SGHRS and CDR2 YFSETQ. The CDR3 runs 14 residues. V lost 1 base and J lost 5, with 13 bases in between.

A note on this clone: The CDR3 does not end in the conserved phenylalanine or tryptophan, so this is likely a read error. It is unclear where the CDR3 begins or ends on the DNA, so no DNA is shown, and the CDR3 is as TCRdb lists it. This chain connects TRBV7-9 to TRBJ2-3; TRBD2 was called by the table and not checked on the DNA. Germline V CDR1 and CDR2: SEHNR, FQNEAQ (reference sequence). With termini counted, the CDR3 has 13 amino acids. The CDR3 sequence is CASSSSTSGLIVL.

This clone was seen many times. The rearrangement uses TRBV15 and TRBJ1-3; no reliable D call. Germline lookup yields CDR1 LNHNV and CDR2 YYDKDF (reference sequence). The CDR3 sequence is 14 residues long. Trimming removed 8 bases at V and 0 bases at J, with 11 bases between. CDR3 in amino acids: CATEDVNSGNTIYF. The DNA of the CDR3 is TGTGCCACCGAGGACGTAAACTCTGGAAACACCATATATTTT. The full variable domain, completed using reference TRBV15 and TRBJ1-3, is DAMVIQNPRYQVTQFGKPVTLSCSQTLNHNVMYWYQQKSSQAPKLLFHYYDKDFNNEADTPDNFQSRRPNTSFCFLDIRSPGLGDTAMYLCATEDVNSGNTIYFGEGSWLTVV.

The rearrangement links TRBV14 to TRBJ2-7; D unresolved. Trimming stripped 2 bases from V and 2 bases from J, with 16 bases between. From germline, CDR1 is SGHDN and CDR2 FVKESK. The CDR3 has 16 residues. The CDR3, as DNA: TGTGCCAGCAGCCAAAGAAGGACCTCCATCCCCTACGAGCAGTACTTC. This sequence encodes CASSQRRTSIPYEQYF. The variable domain in full, with the rest retrieved from reference TRBV14 and TRBJ2-7, is EAGVTQFPSHSVIEKGQTVTLRCDPISGHDNLYWYRRVMGKEIKFLLHFVKESKQDESGMPNNRFLAERTGGTYSTLKVQPAELEDSGVYFCASSQRRTSIPYEQYFGPGTRLTVT.

The chain is built from TRBV28 and TRBJ1-1; tentatively, D is TRBD1 (5 bases). V shed 3 bases and J shed 1 base, with 9 bases lying between them. Germline V gene lookup returns CDR1 MDHEN and CDR2 SYDVKM. The CDR3 has 14 amino acids. CDR3 loop: CASSFRGANTEAFF. CDR3 nucleotide sequence: TGTGCCAGCAGTTTTAGAGGGGCGAACACTGAAGCTTTCTTT.